This TCR beta chain comes out of a study of beta chain features in type 1 diabetes. The entirety of the isolated RNA underwent reverse transcription, so expressed TCRB transcripts were sequenced. The assay was immunoSEQ multiplex PCR, and TCRdb's table has in-frame clones only and misses some. The sample lists roughly 240,000 clones, over 12% occurring once. Sorting of CD4+ naive, central memory, regulatory and stem cell-like memory cells was performed via CD45RO/CCR7/CD25/CD127/CD95/CD27. Purity exceeding 98% was reached by all sorted populations. The CDR3 length is 14 residues. CDR1 and CDR2 (germline): SGHTA, FQGNSA. The V segment lost 7 bases and the J segment 3 bases; nucleotides outside the gene matches: 2. General observations from the study: A definitive answer on HLA type influencing TCRB rearrangement was not reached here.

As concerns this clone: Its antigen is not known.

Material: naive CD4+ T cells from blood. This sequence originates from a woman aged 40 to 50 in good health. The chain uses TRBV7-2 and TRBJ2-1; 11 bases align to TRBD2. CDR3 amino acids: CASTLAGGYNEQFF. CDR3 in DNA: TGTGCCAGCACCCTAGCGGGGGGCTACAATGAGCAGTTCTTC.